The following is a T cell receptor beta chain sequence with its context. Its cognate antigen is unknown. For the second PCR, which ran for about 7 to 11 cycles, a sample-barcoded 5' primer and a J-beta primer mix were used. Per-sample output comprised a minimum of 2.5 million paired-end reads containing CDR3. Each CDR3 protein gets one entry after TCRdb re-called the 5' RACE reads with MiXCR. Among some 1.4 million distinct CDR3 sequences, 35% to 45% were seen once, and the ten largest hold 7.9%. Total RNA extraction produced at least 5.5 micrograms (per sample) for the study. CDR1 and CDR2 from the germline V gene are DFQATT and SNEGSKA (reference sequence). The CDR3 length is 13 residues. V shed 0 bases and J shed 7 bases, with 13 bases lying between them. This sample is drawn from a study of blood T cells in healthy people across ages. Study outcomes and limitations: Naive T cell percentage showed a strong correlation with TCR beta diversity.

This rearrangement joins TRBV20-1 to TRBJ2-7; weak D call: TRBD1 (6 bases). The clonotype was recovered from a woman younger than 30 in good health. The source material was blood. This CDR3 reads CSARDRGLHEQYF. The CDR3 DNA follows: TGCAGTGCTAGAGATAGGGGGTTACATGAGCAGTACTTC.